This entry concerns a single T cell receptor beta chain. The CDR3 has 15 amino acids. Trimming stripped 1 base from V and 0 bases from J, with 7 bases between. From germline, CDR1 is LNHDA and CDR2 SQIVND (reference sequence). The data are from a study of cytomegalovirus exposure and HLA in healthy donors. PCR involved 60 Vbeta and 13 Jbeta primers. Produced via immunoSEQ multiplex PCR; TCRdb's table is partial and in-frame only. This table holds around 150,000 clones, roughly 76% found once. V gene TRBV19 combines with J gene TRBJ1-5, with a tentative D call TRBD1 (5 bases). Sequencing used PBMCs. The sequence derives from a young man in good health and CMV-seronegative. The CDR3 sequence: CASSIGTHSNQPQHF. CDR3 nucleotides: TGTGCCAGTAGTATAGGGACACATAGCAATCAGCCCCAGCATTTT. The whole variable domain, remainder taken from reference TRBV19 and TRBJ1-5, is DGGITQSPKYLFRKEGQNVTLSCEQNLNHDAMYWYRQDPGQGLRLIYYSQIVNDFQKGDIAEGYSVSREKKESFPLTVTSAQKNPTAFYLCASSIGTHSNQPQHFGDGTRLSIL.